A selection of T cell receptor beta chains follows, all from one sample in a study of blood T cell repertoires in COVID-19. Sequencing was performed with immunoSEQ multiplex PCR; in TCRdb, only in-frame clones are kept and a portion is missing. The sample lists 150,000 to 200,000 clones, 75% to 90% occurring once. The sample taken for sequencing was PBMCs or T cells enriched from blood (not recorded which). All receptors come from a man aged 35-49 years who had recovered from COVID-19. CDR3s include the opening cysteine and the closing phenylalanine or tryptophan. A D gene is named only where the DNA matches it firmly. For some rows the clone size is stated as once, few or many, or as a class when expanded; others skip it.

>TRBV2|TRBD1|-|TRBJ1-2|13
TGTGCCAGCAGTCGGGACAGTGACTATGGCTACACCTTC
CASSRDSDYGYTF
>TRBV20-1|TRBD1|-|TRBJ1-2|11
TGCAGTGCTAGCGACGGGACAGGGAGCACCTTC
CSASDGTGSTF
>TRBV7-2|-|-|TRBJ2-1|15
TGTGCCAGCAGCTTAACCGGATGGGGCGGGGATGAGCAGTTCTTC
CASSLTGWGGDEQFF
>TRBV4-2|-|once|TRBJ1-2|15
TGTGCCAGCAGCCAAGGGCCAGGGTGGAACTATGGCTACACCTTC
CASSQGPGWNYGYTF
>TRBV6-4|-|-|TRBJ1-5|13
TGTGCCAGCAGCAGGGATTTTGATCAGCCCCAGCATTTT
CASSRDFDQPQHF
>TRBV7-9|-|-|TRBJ2-7|15
TGTGCCAGCACCCCCGCTGTAACAGCAACCTACGAGCAGTACTTC
CASTPAVTATYEQYF
>TRBV11-2|TRBD1|-|TRBJ1-6|15
TGTGCCAGCAACTCGGGACAGGGGTATAATTCACCCCTCCACTTT
CASNSGQGYNSPLHF
>TRBV28|-|-|TRBJ2-5|17
TGTGCCAGCAGTTTCCCAGGCAGAGGGGGTATAACAGAGACCCAGTACTTC
CASSFPGRGGITETQYF
>TRBV7-2|TRBD1|-|TRBJ1-2|15
TGTGCCAGCAGCTTAGCGCCGACAGGGGAGTATGGCTACACCTTC
CASSLAPTGEYGYTF
>TRBV15|TRBD1|-|TRBJ2-5|16
TGTGCCACCAGCAGAGGCATTGACAGGGGGCTGGAGACCCAGTACTTC
CATSRGIDRGLETQYF
>TRBV27|TRBD2|-|TRBJ2-2|16
TGTGCTATCCGGGCGGCTAGCGGGAGAGGAACCGGGGAGCTGTTTTTT
CAIRAASGRGTGELFF
>TRBV5-6|-|-|TRBJ1-1|16
TGTGCCAGCAGCTTGGGAGCACTCAGGGCGAACACTGAAGCTTTCTTT
CASSLGALRANTEAFF
>TRBV10-3|TRBD2|-|TRBJ2-3|17
TGTGCCATCAGTGGAACTGCTAGCGGGATGGGGACAGATACACAGTATTTT
CAISGTASGMGTDTQYF
>TRBV5-5|-|many|TRBJ1-6|14
TGTGCCAGCAGCTTGGCCACTACAAGTTCACCCCTCCACTTT
CASSLATTSSPLHF
>TRBV29-1|-|-|TRBJ1-1|13
TGCAGCGTTGTCAGGAATATGAACACTGAAGCTTTCTTT
CSVVRNMNTEAFF
>TRBV5-1|-|-|TRBJ1-2|15
TGCGCCAGCAGCTCCGACAGGACTCCGAACTATGGCTACACCTTC
CASSSDRTPNYGYTF
>TRBV18|-|-|TRBJ2-5|13
TGTGCCAGCTCACCACTGAGCGAAGAGACCCAGTACTTC
CASSPLSEETQYF
>TRBV5-1|TRBD2|-|TRBJ2-1|17
TGCGCCAGCAGCTTGGCTGCTAGCGGGATGGGAGTCAATGAGCAGTTCTTC
CASSLAASGMGVNEQFF
>TRBV27|-|-|TRBJ2-7|16
TGTGCCAGCACCGCCAGGGGTGGGGGTTTGACCTACGAGCAGTACTTC
CASTARGGGLTYEQYF
>TRBV30|-|-|TRBJ1-6|14
TGTGCCTGGAACGTAGGGGCAATCGGGTCACCCCTCCACTTT
CAWNVGAIGSPLHF